Listed below are T cell receptor beta chains from one sample, sequenced in a study of post-analysis software for immune sequencing data. TCRdb redid the calling of the PCR reads with MiXCR, one entry per CDR3 protein. The sample carries 700,000 to 900,000 distinct CDR3 sequences, around 42% recorded once. Sequenced input: blood. The receptors come from a girl aged 5-17 years with multiple sclerosis. The CDR3 runs from the conserved cysteine through the conserved F or W. The order of the fields is D gene, J gene, clone size, V gene, CDR3 DNA, CDR3 protein. The D gene is left open where the match is weak. Expanded clones are given a class, and other clones once, few, many or no size at all.

d_gene: TRBD1; j_gene: TRBJ1-1; abundance: many; v_gene: TRBV29-1; CDR3nt: TGCAGCTCCGGGACAGGACACACTGAAGCTTTCTTT; CDR3aa: CSSGTGHTEAFF
d_gene: TRBD2; j_gene: TRBJ2-7; abundance: .; v_gene: TRBV4-1; CDR3nt: TGCGCCAGCAGCCAAGATCAGCGGGGGGACGAGCAGTACTTC; CDR3aa: CASSQDQRGDEQYF
d_gene: .; j_gene: TRBJ2-5; abundance: .; v_gene: TRBV20-1; CDR3nt: TGCAGTGCCCATAGACGACAGGACCCAAGGGCGCCCCAGTACTTC; CDR3aa: CSAHRRQDPRAPQYF
d_gene: .; j_gene: TRBJ2-1; abundance: .; v_gene: TRBV4-2; CDR3nt: TGTGCCAGCAGCTCCTGGGATTCGGGGTCGGCCTACAATGAGCAGTTCTTC; CDR3aa: CASSSWDSGSAYNEQFF
d_gene: TRBD1; j_gene: TRBJ1-2; abundance: .; v_gene: TRBV11-2; CDR3nt: TGTGCCAGCAGACAAATAGGACAGGGACTTGGCTACACCTTC; CDR3aa: CASRQIGQGLGYTF
d_gene: TRBD2; j_gene: TRBJ2-3; abundance: .; v_gene: TRBV20-1; CDR3nt: TGCAGTGCTAGACGACTAGCGGGAGGGCCCACAGATACGCAGTATTTT; CDR3aa: CSARRLAGGPTDTQYF
d_gene: .; j_gene: TRBJ2-3; abundance: .; v_gene: TRBV2; CDR3nt: TGTGCCAGCAGGAGGCTTGCGGGTCGGTCAAGCACAGATACGCAGTATTTT; CDR3aa: CASRRLAGRSSTDTQYF
d_gene: .; j_gene: TRBJ1-5; abundance: once; v_gene: TRBV20-1; CDR3nt: TGCAGTGCGTCGCCAGGGGTTCTAGGAAGCAATCAGCCCCAGCATTTT; CDR3aa: CSASPGVLGSNQPQHF
d_gene: .; j_gene: TRBJ2-7; abundance: .; v_gene: TRBV19; CDR3nt: TGTGCCAGTAGTACCGGACACCTCTACGAGCAGTACTTC; CDR3aa: CASSTGHLYEQYF
d_gene: .; j_gene: TRBJ2-7; abundance: .; v_gene: TRBV6-5; CDR3nt: TGTGCCAGCAGTCCTGGGGAGGCAGGGGAATGGGAGCAGTACTTC; CDR3aa: CASSPGEAGEWEQYF
d_gene: .; j_gene: TRBJ1-2; abundance: .; v_gene: TRBV6-6; CDR3nt: TGTGCCATCTCAAACCTTAACTATGACTACACCTTC; CDR3aa: CAISNLNYDYTF
d_gene: .; j_gene: TRBJ2-4; abundance: .; v_gene: TRBV5-5; CDR3nt: TGTGCCAGCAGCCTCCTCGGGGCAGCCAAAAACATTCAGTACTTC; CDR3aa: CASSLLGAAKNIQYF
d_gene: TRBD2; j_gene: TRBJ2-1; abundance: few; v_gene: TRBV6-5; CDR3nt: TGTGCCAGCAGTTGGCCCCCCGGGACTAGCGGAACGAATGAGCAGTTCTTC; CDR3aa: CASSWPPGTSGTNEQFF
d_gene: .; j_gene: TRBJ2-3; abundance: .; v_gene: TRBV10-3; CDR3nt: TGTGCCATCAGCTTTGGGGACTCGAAACACACAGATACGCAGTATTTT; CDR3aa: CAISFGDSKHTDTQYF
d_gene: .; j_gene: TRBJ2-7; abundance: few; v_gene: TRBV20-1; CDR3nt: TGCAGTGCTAGAGGACCTAGGGGTCCCTACGAGCAGTACTTC; CDR3aa: CSARGPRGPYEQYF
d_gene: TRBD1; j_gene: TRBJ2-7; abundance: .; v_gene: TRBV6-1; CDR3nt: TGTGCCAGCAACCCGGGACAGGAACTCTACGAGCAGTACTTC; CDR3aa: CASNPGQELYEQYF
d_gene: TRBD2; j_gene: TRBJ2-1; abundance: .; v_gene: TRBV15; CDR3nt: TGTGCCACAGGGACTAGCAGCGTTAATGAGCAGTTCTTC; CDR3aa: CATGTSSVNEQFF
d_gene: TRBD2; j_gene: TRBJ2-5; abundance: .; v_gene: TRBV12-3/TRBV12-4; CDR3nt: TGTGCCAGCAGTTTAGCGGGACTAGCGGGAAGAGAGACCCAGTACTTC; CDR3aa: CASSLAGLAGRETQYF
d_gene: .; j_gene: TRBJ2-7; abundance: .; v_gene: TRBV7-8; CDR3nt: TGTGCCAGCAGTCTACTGACTGCCTCCTACGAGCAGTACTTC; CDR3aa: CASSLLTASYEQYF
d_gene: TRBD1; j_gene: TRBJ2-7; abundance: .; v_gene: TRBV13; CDR3nt: TGTGCCAGCAGCCACACAGGGGGTTCTGGGGAGCAGTACTTC; CDR3aa: CASSHTGGSGEQYF
d_gene: .; j_gene: TRBJ1-4; abundance: .; v_gene: TRBV7-9; CDR3nt: TGTGCCAGCAGCGCCGGACAGTCCACTAATGAAAAACTGTTTTTT; CDR3aa: CASSAGQSTNEKLFF
d_gene: .; j_gene: TRBJ2-1; abundance: .; v_gene: TRBV20-1; CDR3nt: TGCAGTGCTAGAGATGAGAGGGGTCCCTACAATGAGCAGTTCTTC; CDR3aa: CSARDERGPYNEQFF
d_gene: .; j_gene: TRBJ2-3; abundance: .; v_gene: TRBV2; CDR3nt: TGTGCCAGTAGGGAAACCCCCTTGGCAGATACGCAGTATTTT; CDR3aa: CASRETPLADTQYF
d_gene: TRBD1; j_gene: TRBJ2-7; abundance: .; v_gene: TRBV12-3/TRBV12-4; CDR3nt: TGTGCCAGCAGTCCGGCGGGGACAGGACTCCCTTACGAGCAGTACTTC; CDR3aa: CASSPAGTGLPYEQYF
d_gene: .; j_gene: TRBJ2-7; abundance: .; v_gene: TRBV5-1; CDR3nt: TGCGCCAGCAGCTTGAATTCGGCCTACGAGCAGTACTTC; CDR3aa: CASSLNSAYEQYF
d_gene: TRBD2; j_gene: TRBJ2-7; abundance: .; v_gene: TRBV15; CDR3nt: TGTGCCACCAGCGGGGAGCGGGAGAAGTCCTACGAGCAGTACTTC; CDR3aa: CATSGEREKSYEQYF
d_gene: .; j_gene: TRBJ2-5; abundance: .; v_gene: TRBV7-2; CDR3nt: TGTGCCAGCAGCCCCCTTGTTAGAGGAGGCGAGACCCAGTACTTC; CDR3aa: CASSPLVRGGETQYF
d_gene: TRBD2; j_gene: TRBJ2-1; abundance: .; v_gene: TRBV29-1; CDR3nt: TGCAGCGTTGGCCCAGCGGGAGGGTACGATGAGCAGTTCTTC; CDR3aa: CSVGPAGGYDEQFF
d_gene: .; j_gene: TRBJ1-2; abundance: .; v_gene: TRBV29-1; CDR3nt: TGCAGCGTTGAGGAAAGCAAAGGCTACACCTTC; CDR3aa: CSVEESKGYTF
d_gene: .; j_gene: TRBJ2-4; abundance: few; v_gene: TRBV5-1; CDR3nt: TGCGCCAGCAGCTTGCCCGGGAGAAAAAACATTCAGTACTTC; CDR3aa: CASSLPGRKNIQYF
d_gene: TRBD1; j_gene: TRBJ2-3; abundance: .; v_gene: TRBV7-3; CDR3nt: TGTGCCAGCAGCTTAGCGGGGGACAGGGGGCGCACAGATACGCAGTATTTT; CDR3aa: CASSLAGDRGRTDTQYF
d_gene: .; j_gene: TRBJ2-7; abundance: .; v_gene: TRBV10-1; CDR3nt: TGCGCCAGCGGGGGGACAGTCCTCAGTGAGCAGTACTTC; CDR3aa: CASGGTVLSEQYF
d_gene: .; j_gene: TRBJ2-1; abundance: .; v_gene: TRBV12-3/TRBV12-4; CDR3nt: TGTGCCAGCAGTCCCCAGGGTTACTACAATGAGCAGTTCTTC; CDR3aa: CASSPQGYYNEQFF
d_gene: .; j_gene: TRBJ2-7; abundance: .; v_gene: TRBV28; CDR3nt: TGTGCCAGCAGTCTGGACCGATGCTACGAGCAGTACTTC; CDR3aa: CASSLDRCYEQYF
d_gene: TRBD1; j_gene: TRBJ2-3; abundance: .; v_gene: TRBV6-5; CDR3nt: TGTGCCAGCAGTTACTCGGGACAGGGATCAGATACGCAGTATTTT; CDR3aa: CASSYSGQGSDTQYF
d_gene: TRBD2; j_gene: TRBJ2-3; abundance: .; v_gene: TRBV27; CDR3nt: TGTGCCAGCGGTGAGAGCGAGGCGGGAGGGAGCACAGATACGCAGTATTTT; CDR3aa: CASGESEAGGSTDTQYF
d_gene: .; j_gene: TRBJ2-7; abundance: few; v_gene: TRBV4-1; CDR3nt: TGCGCCAGCAGCCCGGACGAATACGAGCAGTACTTC; CDR3aa: CASSPDEYEQYF
d_gene: .; j_gene: TRBJ2-5; abundance: .; v_gene: TRBV20-1; CDR3nt: TGCAGTGCTAGAGGTGGGGGGTTGGAAGAGACCCAGTACTTC; CDR3aa: CSARGGGLEETQYF
d_gene: .; j_gene: TRBJ2-4; abundance: .; v_gene: TRBV11-3; CDR3nt: TGTGCCAGCAGCTCCAACGGACCCAAAAACATTCAGTACTTC; CDR3aa: CASSSNGPKNIQYF
d_gene: TRBD2; j_gene: TRBJ2-1; abundance: .; v_gene: TRBV11-1; CDR3nt: TGTGCCAGCAGTTCGACTCCTGGGACTAGCGGGAATCACAATGAGCAGTTCTTC; CDR3aa: CASSSTPGTSGNHNEQFF